Shown below are 12 T cell receptor beta chains from a single sample sequenced in a study of metastatic and nonmetastatic thyroid tumors. Thyroid surgery had not been preceded by any treatment in any patient. TCRdb recomputed clones from the PCR reads via MiXCR. Of about 82,000 clones listed, under 15% are singletons. Material for sequencing was tumor tissue. These receptors came from a female donor with papillary thyroid cancer or a benign thyroid nodule (not recorded which). Some clones in this sample may be carry-over from other donors' samples.

Of note for this clone: A single base separates this from a much larger clone, so it may be a read error. The CDR3 nucleotides read TGCGCCAGCAGCTTAGGGATGTTCTTCCAAGAGACCCAGTACTTC. Translation: CASSLGMFFQETQYF. The chain is built from TRBV5-1 and TRBJ2-5; D not certain. The CDR3 contains 15 residues. Between the trimmed V and J ends, which lost 2 bases and 1 base, there was a span of 12 bases. CDR1 and CDR2 (germline): SGHRS, YFSETQ.

This clone appeared many times. J is TRBJ2-7 and V is TRBV7-3; perhaps TRBD2 as D (5 bases). Deletions cut 1 base from V and 0 bases from J, with 7 bases between. This CDR3 spans 14 amino acids. Germline V lookup: CDR1 SGHTA, CDR2 FQGTGA. CDR3 nucleotides: TGTGCCAGCAGCTTAAATGCGGGCTCCTACGAGCAGTACTTC. Translated: CASSLNAGSYEQYF.

This clone showed up many times. The chain couples TRBV30 to TRBJ2-2; D unresolved. V lost 0 bases to trimming and J lost 6 bases, with 8 bases between them. The germline CDR1 and CDR2 sequences are GTSNPN and SVGIG (reference sequence). The CDR3 sequence is 13 residues long. The DNA of the CDR3 is TGTGCCTGGAGTGTTCGGGTACCCGGGGAGCTGTTTTTT. Translating it yields CAWSVRVPGELFF.

This clone was seen many times. J is TRBJ2-7 and V is TRBV2; tentatively, D is TRBD2 (6 bases). The CDR3 covers 14 residues. V was clipped by 10 bases and J by 3 bases, with 19 bases between them. Germline V gene lookup returns CDR1 SNHLY and CDR2 FYNNEI. This chain's CDR3 is CATRPGTRFYEQYF. The CDR3 bases are TGTGCCACCAGGCCTGGGACTCGATTCTACGAGCAGTACTTC.

This clone occurred a few times. V and J are TRBV18 and TRBJ1-4; a weak D match, TRBD1 (5 bases). The CDR3 covers 16 residues. CDR1 is KGHSH and CDR2 is LQKENI in the germline V gene. Trimming stripped 3 bases from V and 3 bases from J, with 14 bases between. The CDR3 sequence: CASSPIRGAPNEKLFF. Written as DNA, the CDR3 is TGTGCCAGCTCACCTATTAGAGGGGCCCCTAATGAAAAACTGTTTTTT.

This clone was seen at least ten times. The chain couples TRBV24-1 to TRBJ2-2, with D maybe TRBD1 (5 bases). The CDR3 sequence is 14 residues long. In germline, CDR1 is KGHDR, CDR2 SFDVKD. Trimming took 4 bases from V and 5 from J, leaving 10 bases between them. The CDR3 is CATSDLTETGELFF. CDR3 in DNA: TGTGCCACCAGTGACCTGACAGAAACCGGGGAGCTGTTTTTT.

The table lists this clone with many counts. V usage is TRBV7-2 and J usage is TRBJ1-2, with D maybe TRBD1 (6 bases). The CDR3 length is 14 residues. Germline CDR1 is SGHTA and CDR2 is FQGNSA. V was trimmed by 0 bases and J by 8 bases, leaving 13 bases between them. The CDR3 is CASSLAPGAGGYTF. Written as DNA, the CDR3 is TGTGCCAGCAGCTTAGCGCCAGGGGCCGGGGGCTACACCTTC.

The chain combines TRBV29-1 with TRBJ2-3, with 10 bases identical to TRBD2. The germline gives CDR1 SQVTM, CDR2 ANQGSEA. Trimming at V came to 1 base and at J to 1 base, leaving 2 bases not matched to a gene. The CDR3 sequence is 15 residues long. The CDR3: CSVEGLAGGTDTQYF. The CDR3 DNA reads TGCAGCGTTGAAGGGCTAGCGGGAGGCACAGATACGCAGTATTTT.

This clone was recorded many times. The chain recombines TRBV6-1 with TRBJ2-7; the D gene is possibly TRBD2 (5 bases). V was pared by 7 bases and J by 1 base, with 17 bases between. The CDR3 is 15 residues long. Germline V gene data show CDR1 as MNHNS and CDR2 as SASEGT. As DNA, the CDR3 is TGTGCCAGCAATGAGGTGTTTACGGGATCCTACGAGCAGTACTTC. Amino acid sequence: CASNEVFTGSYEQYF.

This clone was observed at least ten times. The chain links TRBV7-2 to TRBJ2-5; 7 bases align to TRBD2. V dropped 3 bases and J dropped 7; count of bases not matched to a gene: 8. Germline lookup yields CDR1 SGHTA and CDR2 FQGNSA. This CDR3 comprises 14 residues. The CDR3 region has the DNA TGTGCCAGCAGCTTCGGGACTAACTCCGGGACCCAGTACTTC. Translated, it gives CASSFGTNSGTQYF.

This clone was detected ten times or more. DNA of the CDR3: TGCGCCAGCAGCCTAGGACTAGCAAGGGGGTCACGCACAGATACGCAGTATTTT. It encodes CASSLGLARGSRTDTQYF. The chain joins TRBV5-1 to TRBJ2-3; 8 bases match TRBD2. Germline V gene sequence: CDR1 SGHRS, CDR2 YFSETQ. Trimming took 4 bases from V and 1 from J; bases not matched to a gene: 14. This CDR3 is 18 amino acids long.

Ten or more counts support this clone. The chain combines TRBV27 with TRBJ1-2; D not certain. Trimming removed 2 bases at V and 2 bases at J, with 9 bases between. Germline V gives CDR1 MNHEY, CDR2 SMNVEV (reference sequence). CDR3 size: 14 residues. The CDR3 region has the DNA TGTGCCAGCAGTTTAAGGTTCCAGAACTATGGCTACACCTTC. The encoded protein is CASSLRFQNYGYTF.